One and the same sample provided the 13 T cell receptor beta chains below, sequenced in a study of OX40 agonist ivuxolimab in advanced cancers. Measured with immunoSEQ multiplex PCR; TCRdb has only the in-frame clones, and not every one. Of about 67,000 clones in the sample, around 84% were seen once. Sample: CD4+ or CD8+ T cells sorted from blood, taken in a trial of the OX40 agonist ivuxolimab. These receptor sequences come from an adult with an advanced solid tumor such as melanoma, head and neck, liver or kidney cancer.

The chain links TRBV7-3 to TRBJ2-3; TRBD2 matches 10 bases. This CDR3 spans 14 amino acids. In germline, CDR1 is SGHTA, CDR2 FQGTGA. The V gene end was trimmed by 4 bases and the J gene end by 3 bases; junction bases not matched to a gene: 1. CDR3 bases: TGTGCCAGCAGCTCGGGACTAGCGACAGATACGCAGTATTTT. Translating gives CASSSGLATDTQYF.

The chain employs TRBV5-1 and TRBJ2-3; D gene ambiguous. Germline V gene sequence: CDR1 SGHRS, CDR2 YFSETQ. V was pared by 4 bases and J by 3 bases, with 9 bases between. This CDR3 region has 13 residues. CDR3 nucleotides: TGCGCCAGCAGCGCCCGGGCGACAGATACGCAGTATTTT. This codes for CASSARATDTQYF.

The rearrangement uses TRBV28 and TRBJ2-2; 8 nucleotides match TRBD1. After removal of 0 bases from V and 1 base from J, the junction contained 7 bases not matched to a gene. The CDR3 length is 18 residues. Looked up from germline, CDR1 is MDHEN and CDR2 is SYDVKM. In nucleotides, the CDR3 is TGTGCCAGCAGTTTATGGGTTGGACAGGGTCGGAACACCGGGGAGCTGTTTTTT. Its translation is CASSLWVGQGRNTGELFF.

The chain has TRBV28 and TRBJ1-1; D is unresolved. The CDR3 runs to 13 residues. CDR1 and CDR2 (germline): MDHEN, SYDVKM. Trimming pared 10 bases from V and 0 bases from J, leaving 12 bases between. The CDR3 region has the DNA TGTGCCACAGTCGGCACGATGAACACTGAAGCTTTCTTT. It yields the protein CATVGTMNTEAFF.

V and J are TRBV4-1 and TRBJ2-3, with 8 bases aligning to TRBD2. Per germline, CDR1 MGHRA and CDR2 YSYEKL. This CDR3 is built from 18 residues. The V gene end was trimmed by 4 bases and the J gene end by 0 bases; junction bases not matched to a gene: 12. The CDR3 spells CASSRGGLAISSTDTQYF. For the CDR3, the DNA is TGCGCCAGCAGCCGCGGCGGACTAGCCATCTCTAGCACAGATACGCAGTATTTT.

V gene TRBV4-1 combines with J gene TRBJ2-1; D unclear. Between the trimmed V and J ends, which lost 4 bases and 5 bases, there was a span of 12 bases. The CDR3 spans 14 residues. Per the germline V gene, CDR1 is MGHRA and CDR2 is YSYEKL. CDR3 sequence (DNA): TGCGCCAGCAGCCCCCACGTACCCAACAATGAGCAGTTCTTC. It yields the protein CASSPHVPNNEQFF.

The CDR3 is CASSIGTGSLFGKNIQYF. CDR3 DNA sequence: TGTGCCAGTAGTATCGGGACAGGATCCCTTTTTGGCAAAAACATTCAGTACTTC. The chain uses TRBV19 and TRBJ2-4; 8 bases agree with TRBD1. Germline values: CDR1 LNHDA, CDR2 SQIVND (reference sequence). The V gene end was trimmed by 3 bases and the J gene end by 3 bases; junction bases not matched to a gene: 13. The CDR3 extends over 18 amino acids.

This chain's CDR3 is CASSPTTSGFTSYEQYF. In DNA form, the CDR3 reads TGTGCCAGCAGCCCGACTACCTCGGGATTCACTAGCTACGAGCAGTACTTC. The chain couples TRBV7-6 to TRBJ2-7, with D maybe TRBD2 (5 bases). The CDR3 totals 17 residues. Germline values: CDR1 SGHVS, CDR2 FNYEAQ. The germline V and J ends were trimmed by 5 bases and 3 bases, with 23 bases remaining between them.

The genes are TRBV5-1 and TRBJ1-2; a weak D match, TRBD1 (5 bases). CDR3 length equals 14 residues. CDR1 is SGHRS, CDR2 YFSETQ, per germline. V dropped 4 bases and J dropped 4 bases, with 14 bases sitting between them. CDR3 loop: CASSLPDSPYGYTF. The CDR3 DNA reads TGCGCCAGCAGCCTACCCGACAGCCCCTATGGCTACACCTTC. Full variable domain (outside the CDR3, taken from reference TRBV5-1 and TRBJ1-2): KAGVTQTPRYLIKTRGQQVTLSCSPISGHRSVSWYQQTPGQGLQFLFEYFSETQRNKGNFPGRFSGRQFSNSRSEMNVSTLELGDSALYLCASSLPDSPYGYTFGSGTRLTVV.

The V and J genes are TRBV7-9 and TRBJ1-2, with 7 bases matching TRBD1. The CDR3 runs 12 residues. Per germline, CDR1 SEHNR and CDR2 FQNEAQ (reference sequence). With V trimmed by 1 base and J by 8 bases, 1 base remained unmatched. The CDR3 DNA is TGTGCCAGCAGCTTAGACAGGGGCGGCTACACCTTC. Translating it yields CASSLDRGGYTF.

The V gene is TRBV4-1, the J gene TRBJ1-1, with a weak D call TRBD1 (6 bases). The CDR3 extends over 14 amino acids. V dropped 4 bases and J dropped 10 bases, with 19 bases sitting between them. The germline gives CDR1 MGHRA, CDR2 YSYEKL. CDR3 residues: CASSLQTGLGGAFF. The CDR3 bases are TGCGCCAGCAGCCTCCAGACAGGTCTGGGGGGAGCTTTCTTT.

The chain employs TRBV19 and TRBJ2-5, with 7 bases matching TRBD1. Losses at the gene ends were 5 bases for V and 1 base for J; bases not matched to a gene: 4. The V gene's germline CDR1 is LNHDA and CDR2 SQIVND (reference sequence). The CDR3 contains 14 residues. CDR3 sequence: CASSPQGFQETQYF. The CDR3 DNA reads as TGTGCCAGTAGTCCACAGGGGTTCCAAGAGACCCAGTACTTC. Supplemented by reference TRBV19 and TRBJ2-5, the full variable domain reads DGGITQSPKYLFRKEGQNVTLSCEQNLNHDAMYWYRQDPGQGLRLIYYSQIVNDFQKGDIAEGYSVSREKKESFPLTVTSAQKNPTAFYLCASSPQGFQETQYFGPGTRLLVL.

CDR3 DNA sequence: TGTGCCAGCACTCGGCGGGGGACCTACGAGCAGTACTTC. Amino acids: CASTRRGTYEQYF. The chain employs TRBV5-6 and TRBJ2-7, with 7 bases lining up with TRBD2. V lost 6 bases and J lost 2; bases outside the gene matches: 5. Germline V CDR1 and CDR2: SGHDT, YYEEEE. The CDR3 runs 13 residues.